Listed below are T cell receptor beta chains from one sample, sequenced in a study of CXCR3-negative and CXCR3-positive naive CD8 T cells. TCRdb processed the 5' RACE reads again and assigns one entry to each CDR3 protein, with no DNA. The listing records under 150,000 distinct CDR3 sequences. The sequencing sample was made of naive CXCR3+ CD8+ T cells from blood. Receptors were obtained from a human donor in good health. Some clones in this sample may be carry-over from other donors' samples. Both conserved end residues are part of each CDR3.

TRBV6-2/TRBV6-3	15	TRBJ2-7	CASSVRDAGTYEQYF
TRBV7-2	17	TRBJ2-1	CASSFLPGWSSYNEQFF
TRBV10-3	12	TRBJ2-1	CAIGSPNNEQFF
TRBV5-1	12	TRBJ2-1	CASSFQGAVMVF
TRBV7-9	15	TRBJ2-7	CASSMTQGASYEQYF
TRBV6-5	14	TRBJ2-3	CASSGLPHPDTQYF
TRBV9	15	TRBJ2-7	CASSVEDTTGGEQYF
TRBV7-6	12	TRBJ2-1	CASSLANGEQFF
TRBV6-5	15	TRBJ1-1	CASSYSSRAPVEAFF
TRBV7-6	14	TRBJ2-2	CASSRRLDGGELFF
TRBV27	14	TRBJ2-6	CASSLGFGANVLTF
TRBV18	14	TRBJ2-7	CASSPAGQGDEQYF
TRBV29-1	11	TRBJ1-2	CSVEVSYGYTF
TRBV11-2	16	TRBJ2-1	CASSLVGAGGPDEQFF
TRBV29-1	15	TRBJ2-7	CSVERGRGGGGEQYF
TRBV11-2	16	TRBJ2-1	CASSLHAGTEYNEQFF
TRBV20-1	14	TRBJ2-7	CSAFPMIITYEQYF
TRBV7-3	17	TRBJ2-7	CASSLDPPTGTGCEQYF
TRBV9	13	TRBJ2-3	CASTELGGHTQYF
TRBV5-1	15	TRBJ2-7	CASSFVRQSSYEQYF
TRBV7-9	19	TRBJ1-2	CASSGSLNLGPSAGYGYTF
TRBV29-1	11	TRBJ1-2	CSVSLSDGYTF
TRBV7-9	15	TRBJ2-7	CASRDGTAPLREQYF
TRBV7-2	18	TRBJ2-2	CASSPHQSGLATTGELFF
TRBV2	13	TRBJ2-7	CASRSPGLYEQYF
TRBV5-6	14	TRBJ2-7	CASSDGTAGNEQYF
TRBV7-9	14	TRBJ2-7	CASSPGSGVYEQYF
TRBV5-4	16	TRBJ2-2	CASSLSSLGKPGELFF
TRBV6-5	15	TRBJ1-1	CASSRMGPPNTEAFF
TRBV28	15	TRBJ2-5	CASSSPPGRSETQYF
TRBV7-9	15	TRBJ2-7	CASSPQTDTNYEQYF
TRBV5-1	13	TRBJ2-4	CASSLATGNIQYF
TRBV9	15	TRBJ1-1	CASSVDWDPNTEAFF
TRBV7-9	16	TRBJ2-1	CASSLVRKGTDNEQFF
TRBV7-3	16	TRBJ2-3	CASSPLYGLSTDTQYF
TRBV7-9	16	TRBJ1-5	CASSAGGPYSNQPQHF
TRBV7-2	11	TRBJ1-1	CASSLLTEAFF
TRBV12-2	21	TRBJ2-1	CASRLEGGAQDNHLSYNEQFF
TRBV12-3/TRBV12-4	14	TRBJ2-1	CASRATGLYNEQFF
TRBV12-3/TRBV12-4	14	TRBJ2-7	CASSLDGRFYEQYF
TRBV7-9	18	TRBJ1-5	CASSQDSVGQGLRQPQHF
TRBV2	12	TRBJ1-2	CASSEQVYGYTF
TRBV9	13	TRBJ2-2	CASSVGSSGELFF
TRBV6-5	14	TRBJ1-2	CASSYAPRNYGYTF
TRBV7-9	13	TRBJ2-7	CASSPQDRVEQYF
TRBV20-1	14	TRBJ2-1	CSAVSGGAVNEQFF
TRBV29-1	16	TRBJ2-7	CSVEGEQGQSVYEQYF
TRBV5-6	15	TRBJ1-1	CASSLLRQGVGVAFF
TRBV20-1	16	TRBJ2-1	CTARDRGWKNYNEQFF
TRBV7-6	17	TRBJ2-1	CASSVGLAGATYNEQFF
TRBV5-1	16	TRBJ2-1	CASSFSGTKTRNEQFF
TRBV10-1	14	TRBJ1-1	CASSDRTGGTEAFF
TRBV29-1	16	TRBJ2-1	CSYALYDGPSYNEQFF
TRBV20-1	17	TRBJ2-1	CSAMDLEGLAGDGEQFF
TRBV10-2	11	TRBJ1-1	CASKANTEAFF